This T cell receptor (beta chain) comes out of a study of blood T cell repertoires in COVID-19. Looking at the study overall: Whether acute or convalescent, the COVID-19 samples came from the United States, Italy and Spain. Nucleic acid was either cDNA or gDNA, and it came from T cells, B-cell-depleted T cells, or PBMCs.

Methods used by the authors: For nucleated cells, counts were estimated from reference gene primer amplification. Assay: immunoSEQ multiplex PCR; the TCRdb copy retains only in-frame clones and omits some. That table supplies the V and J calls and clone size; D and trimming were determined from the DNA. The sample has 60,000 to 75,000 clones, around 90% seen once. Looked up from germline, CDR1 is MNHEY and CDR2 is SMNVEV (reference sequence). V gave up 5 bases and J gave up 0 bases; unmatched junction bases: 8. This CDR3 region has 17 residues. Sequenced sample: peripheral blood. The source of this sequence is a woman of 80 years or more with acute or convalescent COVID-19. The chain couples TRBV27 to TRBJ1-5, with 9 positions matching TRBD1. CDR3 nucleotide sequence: TGTGCCAGCAGTCCCAGGACAGGGGCTTATAGCAATCAGCCCCAGCATTTT. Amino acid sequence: CASSPRTGAYSNQPQHF.